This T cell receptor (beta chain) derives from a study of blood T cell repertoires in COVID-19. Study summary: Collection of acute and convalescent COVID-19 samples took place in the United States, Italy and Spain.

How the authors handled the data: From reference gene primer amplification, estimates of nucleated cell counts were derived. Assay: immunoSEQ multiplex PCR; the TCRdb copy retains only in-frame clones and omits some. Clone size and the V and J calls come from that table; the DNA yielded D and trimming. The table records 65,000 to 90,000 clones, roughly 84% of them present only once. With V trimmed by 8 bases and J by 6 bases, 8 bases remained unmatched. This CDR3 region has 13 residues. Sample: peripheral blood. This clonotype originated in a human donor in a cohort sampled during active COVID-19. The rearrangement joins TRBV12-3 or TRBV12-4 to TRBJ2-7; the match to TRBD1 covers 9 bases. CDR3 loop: CASGGTGILEQYF. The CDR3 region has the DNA TGTGCCAGCGGTGGGACAGGGATCCTCGAGCAGTACTTC.